This T cell receptor (beta chain) was captured by sequencing in a study of T cells in localized non-small cell lung cancer. In the case of this clone: No antigen is known for it.

TCRdb's table, derived via immunoSEQ multiplex PCR, lists solely in-frame clones and lacks some. The sample carries around 4,000 clones, under 30% recorded once. Study-level points and caveats: It was uninvolved adjacent lung that showed the highest T cell clonality, exceeding tumor. In adjacent lung, a median roughly 60 of the top 100 tumor clones were found. Owing to sequencing of a solitary tumor region, heterogeneity cannot be discounted. A raised T cell density in blood coincided with lengthier overall survival.

CDR1 KGHSH and CDR2 LQKENI come from the germline V gene. This CDR3 is built from 18 residues. V shed 6 bases and J shed 1 base, with 19 bases lying between them. Sequenced material: lung tumor tissue, taken before any cancer treatment. This rearrangement joins TRBV18 to TRBJ2-6, with TRBD2 as a possible D gene (6 bases). This TCR was sampled from a woman between 35 and 75 years old with stage I lung adenocarcinoma. This CDR3 is CASSPIGHAGSGANVLTF. As DNA, the CDR3 is TGTGCCAGCTCCCCCATTGGACACGCGGGATCTGGGGCCAACGTCCTGACTTTC.